This entry features one T cell receptor beta chain sequence. Each CDR3 protein is one row after TCRdb ran MiXCR on the 5' RACE reads. Of about 39,000 distinct CDR3 sequences in the sample, 10% were seen once. V trimming: 0 bases; J trimming: 7 bases; junction bases outside the gene matches: 8. CDR3 length: 15 residues. Germline values: CDR1 KGHSH, CDR2 LQKENI. This entry comes from a study of CD8 T cells in ankylosing spondylitis. The clonotype comes from a male donor with ankylosing spondylitis or in good health (not recorded which). Sequenced input: blood, either unsorted or a sorted T cell fraction (not recorded which). The chain joins TRBV18 to TRBJ1-1; 7 positions agree with TRBD1. The CDR3 bases are TGTGCCAGCTCACCACCGCAGGGGGGAAAGGGTGAAGCTTTCTTT. Translation gives CASSPPQGGKGEAFF.